The present T cell receptor (beta chain) was sequenced within a study of blood T cell repertoires in COVID-19. Study-wide context: PBMCs, B-cell-depleted T cells, or T cells were the source of the cDNA or gDNA that made up the material.

The J segment lost 1 base and the V segment lost 7 bases, leaving 3 bases of the junction unmatched. Germline V gene data show CDR1 as SNHLY and CDR2 as FYNNEI. The CDR3 contains 13 residues. Seattle-derived patients entered the study during active infection and were followed longitudinally. Per the original methods: Amplified reference gene primers provided the basis for estimating nucleated cell counts. This table comes from immunoSEQ multiplex PCR, and its TCRdb copy is limited to in-frame clones, with some not included. D and trimming were read from the DNA, whereas the V and J calls and clone size are those reported in that table. The sample lists about 220,000 clones; approximately 78% were seen once.

Sequenced material: peripheral blood. The chain is built from TRBV2 and TRBJ2-5, with 7 positions matching TRBD1. The sequence was obtained from a woman aged 70-85 years with COVID-19, enrolled during active disease. As DNA, the CDR3 is TGTGCCAGCAATAGGGACAGCCAAGAGACCCAGTACTTC. Translating gives CASNRDSQETQYF.